The 29 T cell receptor beta chains given below trace back to one sample, sequenced in a study of OX40 agonist ivuxolimab in advanced cancers. Profiling relied on immunoSEQ multiplex PCR, and the TCRdb table lists in-frame clones only, not all of them. This sample has tens of thousands of clones, with roughly four fifths found just once. The source was CD4+ or CD8+ T cells sorted from blood, collected in a trial of the OX40 agonist ivuxolimab. The source of these receptors is an adult with an advanced solid tumor such as melanoma, head and neck, liver or kidney cancer.

This chain connects TRBV20-1 to TRBJ2-7, with D perhaps TRBD1 (5 bases). CDR1 and CDR2 from the germline V gene are DFQATT and SNEGSKA (reference sequence). The CDR3 is 11 amino acids. The V and J ends lost 2 bases and 3 bases respectively, with 5 bases between them. The CDR3, as DNA: TGCAGTGCTAGACAGGGCTACGAGCAGTACTTC. This sequence encodes CSARQGYEQYF.

This chain joins TRBV4-1 and TRBJ2-5; the match to TRBD1 covers 11 bases. The CDR3 is 18 amino acids. In germline, CDR1 is MGHRA, CDR2 YSYEKL. J was trimmed by 7 bases and V by 0 bases; bases with no gene match: 13. The CDR3 bases are TGCGCCAGCAGCCAAGATCCCCTAGGACAGGGGGCTTGGGGGACCCAGTACTTC. Translated, it gives CASSQDPLGQGAWGTQYF.

This sequence joins TRBV9 and TRBJ2-5; 10 bases are shared with TRBD2. J gave up 2 bases and V 4 bases, and 8 bases lay outside the gene matches. Germline V gene data show CDR1 as SGDLS and CDR2 as YYNGEE. The CDR3 loop spans 16 amino acids. CDR3 amino acids: CASSLTGTSEQETQYF. The CDR3, as DNA: TGTGCCAGCAGCTTAACCGGGACTAGCGAGCAAGAGACCCAGTACTTC.

V and J are TRBV29-1 and TRBJ2-7; 10 nucleotides align to TRBD1. Germline values: CDR1 SQVTM, CDR2 ANQGSEA. With 4 bases clipped from V and 2 bases from J, the junction kept 5 bases outside the gene matches. The CDR3 length is 14 residues. In nucleotides, the CDR3 is TGCAGCGTTGCCGGAGGACAGGGGGCCTACGAGCAGTACTTC. Encoded protein: CSVAGGQGAYEQYF.

This chain uses TRBV10-3 with TRBJ1-1; D is perhaps TRBD1 (5 bases). The CDR3 sequence is 13 residues long. Trimming removed 5 bases at V and 1 base at J, with 8 bases between. CDR1 is ENHRY and CDR2 is SYGVKD in the germline V gene. CDR3 nucleotide sequence: TGTGCCATCAGTTCCGACAGGAACACTGAAGCTTTCTTT. This encodes CAISSDRNTEAFF.

This clone was seen only once. The chain links TRBV14 to TRBJ2-3; 9 bases are shared with TRBD1. Unmatched junction bases numbered 11, after V lost 2 bases and J lost 8 bases. Germline V gene data show CDR1 as SGHDN and CDR2 as FVKESK. The CDR3 is 16 amino acids. In DNA form, the CDR3 reads TGTGCCAGCAGCCAACCGGACAGGGGAGAGGTCCGTACGCAGTATTTT. Translation gives CASSQPDRGEVRTQYF.

V usage is TRBV7-2 and J usage is TRBJ2-1; D is possibly TRBD1 (5 bases). Trimming removed 6 bases from V and 2 bases from J, with 8 bases in between. Germline V gives CDR1 SGHTA, CDR2 FQGNSA. The length of the CDR3 is 13 residues. The CDR3 loop is CASSLQAYNEQFF. The DNA of the CDR3 is TGTGCCAGCAGTTTACAGGCCTACAATGAGCAGTTCTTC.

The chain links TRBV6-5 to TRBJ1-6; TRBD1 matches 7 bases. The germline CDR1 and CDR2 sequences are MNHEY and SVGAGI. Unmatched junction bases numbered 8, after V lost 7 bases and J lost 8 bases. The CDR3 loop spans 14 amino acids. Here the CDR3 reads CASKETGSHSPLHF. CDR3 sequence (DNA): TGTGCCAGCAAGGAGACAGGGTCTCATTCACCCCTCCACTTT.

The chain combines TRBV2 with TRBJ2-1; 12 bases map to TRBD2. With V trimmed by 5 bases and J by 0 bases, 5 bases remained unmatched. This CDR3 has 17 residues. CDR1 is SNHLY, CDR2 FYNNEI, per germline. The CDR3 region has the DNA TGTGCCAGCAGTACTAGCGGGGGGAACCCCTCCTACAATGAGCAGTTCTTC. This encodes CASSTSGGNPSYNEQFF.

This rearrangement joins TRBV5-1 to TRBJ1-1; a possible D gene is TRBD1 (5 bases). V was shortened by 5 bases and J by 6 bases, with 20 bases between the two germline ends. The germline V gene encodes CDR1 SGHRS and CDR2 YFSETQ. The CDR3 is 15 residues long. CDR3 protein: CASSSLEGGGSEAFF. The CDR3 coding sequence is TGCGCCAGCAGTTCGCTCGAAGGCGGGGGGTCTGAAGCTTTCTTT.

This clone showed up just a few times. The chain combines TRBV19 with TRBJ1-1, with 8 bases lining up with TRBD1. Germline CDR1 is LNHDA and CDR2 is SQIVND (reference sequence). The J segment lost 1 base and the V segment lost 4 bases, leaving 5 bases of the junction unmatched. The CDR3 runs to 15 residues. The CDR3 DNA follows: TGTGCCAGTAGTACCTACAGGGGGGGGAACACTGAAGCTTTCTTT. This gives the protein CASSTYRGGNTEAFF.

The rearrangement links TRBV9 to TRBJ2-7; 10 bases are shared with TRBD2. The trim removed 0 bases at V and 2 bases at J, leaving 8 bases unmatched. Germline lookup yields CDR1 SGDLS and CDR2 YYNGEE. The CDR3 has 17 residues. The CDR3 coding sequence is TGTGCCAGCAGCGTAGAGCTAGCGGGGGAGCCCGCCTACGAGCAGTACTTC. Its protein is CASSVELAGEPAYEQYF.

V usage is TRBV5-6 and J usage is TRBJ2-2; D may be TRBD2 (6 bases). Germline lookup yields CDR1 SGHDT and CDR2 YYEEEE. V lost 3 bases to trimming and J lost 0 bases, with 9 bases between them. The CDR3 has 15 amino acids. For the CDR3, the DNA is TGTGCCAGCAGCTCGGGACTTGCGAACACCGGGGAGCTGTTTTTT. Its translation is CASSSGLANTGELFF.

The chain is built from TRBV11-2 and TRBJ1-4; D gene unclear. Trimming took off 1 base at V and 4 bases at J, with 10 bases between the two ends. This CDR3 has 15 residues. Germline values: CDR1 SGHAT, CDR2 FQNNGV. In nucleotides, the CDR3 is TGTGCCAGCAGCTTAGCCGCCTCATTTAATGAAAAACTGTTTTTT. It is translated as CASSLAASFNEKLFF.

The chain recombines TRBV4-3 with TRBJ2-3; 12 bases are shared with TRBD2. V was clipped by 0 bases and J by 6 bases; unmatched bases: 7. The length of the CDR3 is 17 residues. The germline V gene has CDR1 LGHNA and CDR2 YSLEER. CDR3 bases: TGCGCCAGCAGCCAAGATCTAGCGGGGGGGTTAGGCGATACGCAGTATTTT. Translation gives CASSQDLAGGLGDTQYF.

The chain carries TRBV2 and TRBJ1-4; D may be TRBD1 (6 bases). With 6 bases removed from V and 3 bases from J, the gap between germline ends came to 17 bases. Germline V gene lookup returns CDR1 SNHLY and CDR2 FYNNEI. This CDR3 has 16 amino acids. The CDR3 region is CASSPRGGLPNEKLFF. CDR3 in DNA: TGTGCCAGCAGCCCCCGAGGGGGGCTCCCTAATGAAAAACTGTTTTTT.

This clone has just one count. The rearrangement uses TRBV5-4 and TRBJ2-2; weak D call: TRBD1 (6 bases). CDR3 length: 15 residues. Germline V CDR1 and CDR2: SGHNT, YYREEE (reference sequence). The ends were cut back, 4 bases at V and 3 bases at J, with 13 bases in the middle. CDR3 sequence (DNA): TGTGCCAGCAGCCCCGGACAGACTCACACCGGGGAGCTGTTTTTT. It encodes CASSPGQTHTGELFF.

The chain uses TRBV19 and TRBJ2-4; maybe TRBD2 (7 bases). This CDR3 has 18 amino acids. Germline-derived CDR1 and CDR2 are LNHDA and SQIVND (reference sequence). The germline V and J ends were trimmed by 0 bases and 3 bases, with 18 bases remaining between them. CDR3 bases: TGTGCCAGTAGTATAGAGGGGAGGGGGTCGATTGGCAAAAACATTCAGTACTTC. Translation gives CASSIEGRGSIGKNIQYF.

The gene calls are TRBV6-5 and TRBJ2-3; TRBD2 agrees at 9 bases. CDR3 length: 16 amino acids. J lost 0 bases, V lost 4 bases, and 5 bases had no gene match. CDR1 MNHEY and CDR2 SVGAGI come from the germline V gene. The CDR3: CASSSGRGGSTDTQYF. In DNA form, the CDR3 reads TGTGCCAGCAGTTCGGGGCGGGGGGGCAGCACAGATACGCAGTATTTT.

The chain joins TRBV10-3 to TRBJ1-6, with TRBD1 matching over 11 bases. The V segment lost 9 bases and the J segment 9 bases; nucleotides outside the gene matches: 4. The germline gives CDR1 ENHRY, CDR2 SYGVKD. The CDR3 runs 13 residues. The CDR3 here is CAIGTGGISPLHF. Written as DNA, the CDR3 is TGTGCCATTGGGACAGGGGGAATTTCACCCCTCCACTTT.

This clone was observed a single time. The chain employs TRBV27 and TRBJ1-2; weak D call: TRBD1 (5 bases). There are 15 residues in the CDR3. Germline V gene sequence: CDR1 MNHEY, CDR2 SMNVEV (reference sequence). The ends were cut back, 7 bases at V and 2 bases at J, with 17 bases in the middle. The CDR3 nucleotides are TGTGCCAGCAAAAGACAAACCGGGGGGAACTATGGCTACACCTTC. Its protein is CASKRQTGGNYGYTF.

This clone was counted between two and nine times. V is TRBV2 and J is TRBJ2-2; D is unclear. Germline CDR1 SNHLY, CDR2 FYNNEI. This CDR3 is built from 16 residues. V was trimmed by 1 base and J by 8 bases, leaving 17 bases between them. The CDR3 coding sequence is TGTGCCAGCAGTGAAGTCTCCGGCTATACCAGGGGGGAGCTGTTTTTT. Amino acid sequence: CASSEVSGYTRGELFF. Filled out from reference TRBV2 and TRBJ2-2, the complete variable domain reads EPEVTQTPSHQVTQMGQEVILRCVPISNHLYFYWYRQILGQKVEFLVSFYNNEISEKSEIFDDQFSVERPDGSNFTLKIRSTKLEDSAMYFCASSEVSGYTRGELFFGEGSRLTVL.

The chain couples TRBV19 to TRBJ2-4; TRBD1 matches 7 bases. Germline loops: CDR1 LNHDA, CDR2 SQIVND (reference sequence). The CDR3 covers 17 residues. V lost 5 bases and J lost 0; bases outside the gene matches: 10. The DNA for the CDR3 is TGTGCCAGTAGTCCAGAGACAGGGCGTCTAGCCAAAAACATTCAGTACTTC. Residues: CASSPETGRLAKNIQYF. The complete variable domain, with remaining parts taken from reference TRBV19 and TRBJ2-4, reads DGGITQSPKYLFRKEGQNVTLSCEQNLNHDAMYWYRQDPGQGLRLIYYSQIVNDFQKGDIAEGYSVSREKKESFPLTVTSAQKNPTAFYLCASSPETGRLAKNIQYFGAGTRLSVL.

This clone appeared a single time. The chain has TRBV7-9 and TRBJ2-7, with TRBD2 matching over 10 bases. The CDR3 contains 14 residues. V gave up 10 bases and J gave up 1 base; unmatched junction bases: 7. CDR1 and CDR2 (germline): SEHNR, FQNEAQ (reference sequence). For the CDR3, the DNA is TGTGCCACGTCGGGACTAGCGCTATCCTACGAGCAGTACTTC. Translated, it gives CATSGLALSYEQYF.

This chain connects TRBV2 to TRBJ1-1; D unresolved. Germline CDR1 and CDR2: SNHLY and FYNNEI. Trimming shortened V by 9 bases and J by 1 base, and 18 bases separated the two germline ends. This CDR3 is built from 15 residues. The CDR3 protein is CASPEQHKWNTEAFF. CDR3 nucleotides: TGTGCCAGTCCGGAACAGCATAAGTGGAACACTGAAGCTTTCTTT.

The chain joins TRBV9 to TRBJ1-2, with D possibly matching TRBD1 (5 bases). V was cut by 0 bases and J by 7 bases, with 16 bases left in between. The V gene's germline CDR1 is SGDLS and CDR2 YYNGEE. The CDR3 loop spans 15 amino acids. CDR3 nucleotide sequence: TGTGCCAGCAGCGTAGGACACGGGGCGCCGGGTGGCTACACCTTC. Amino acid sequence: CASSVGHGAPGGYTF.

The chain is built from TRBV28 and TRBJ1-6; possibly TRBD1 for D (5 bases). The germline CDR1 and CDR2 sequences are MDHEN and SYDVKM. This CDR3 has 13 amino acids. Trimming stripped 10 bases from V and 8 bases from J, with 15 bases between. CDR3 protein: CATAGVGDSPLHF. DNA for the CDR3: TGTGCCACCGCGGGGGTCGGGGATTCACCCCTCCACTTT.

The chain uses TRBV7-9 and TRBJ2-7; TRBD2 matches 13 bases. The CDR3 totals 17 residues. CDR1 is SEHNR and CDR2 is FQNEAQ in the germline V gene (reference sequence). V gave up 3 bases and J gave up 2 bases; unmatched junction bases: 7. CDR3 DNA sequence: TGTGCCAGCAGCTTTCGGACTAGCGGGGGCCTAACCTACGAGCAGTACTTC. Its protein is CASSFRTSGGLTYEQYF. Full variable domain (remainder filled in from reference TRBV7-9 and TRBJ2-7): DTGVSQNPRHKITKRGQNVTFRCDPISEHNRLYWYRQTLGQGPEFLTYFQNEAQLEKSRLLSDRFSAERPKGSFSTLEIQRTEQGDSAMYLCASSFRTSGGLTYEQYFGPGTRLTVT.

The chain couples TRBV6-1 to TRBJ2-2; no definite D call. V shed 7 bases and J shed 9 bases, with 12 bases lying between them. There are 12 residues in the CDR3. Germline CDR1 reads MNHNS; CDR2 reads SASEGT. The CDR3: CASTSSPRELFF. The CDR3 DNA is TGTGCCAGCACTTCGAGCCCCAGGGAGCTGTTTTTT.